The entry that follows covers one TCR beta chain sequence. This clonotype was picked up many times. The antigen it recognizes is unknown. Base qualities are missing; no much larger clone stands one base away. The data were obtained in a study of T cells in Graves' hyperthyroidism and ophthalmopathy (dated by TCRdb to between 2019 and 2020). About the full investigation: Peripheral blood samples were taken at the time of initial diagnosis, prior to any treatment. To identify distinguishing TCR V-J signatures, a discovery cohort of around 100 patients was used, comprising 43 with Graves' ophthalmopathy and around 57 with stable Graves' hyperthyroidism. Whether ophthalmopathy could be predicted prospectively was tested in an independent validation cohort made up of roughly 20 hyperthyroidism patients plus 17 patients who later progressed to ophthalmopathy. For training and testing, the 100 or so patients in the discovery cohort were randomly divided in a 7:3 ratio. In addition, the study compared T-cell repertoires in thyroid tissue and in blood from six Graves' hyperthyroidism patients. After sampling, hyperthyroidism patients received methimazole starting at 30 mg daily, and ophthalmopathy patients received high-dose intravenous methylprednisolone. TCR Vbeta CDR3 sequencing of some 140 peripheral blood samples (more than 40 ophthalmopathy, 75 to 85 hyperthyroidism and roughly 17 progressor patients) is reported in the paper.

From cysteine to phenylalanine, the CDR3 is 16 amino acids long. Just the 48-base CDR3 DNA is kept, in frame starting at base 1. V is cut back by 6 bases and J by 4 bases, with 14 bases in the junction unmatched. Stable Graves' hyperthyroidism was defined as no progression to ophthalmopathy during 18 months of follow-up. Hyperthyroidism patients were newly diagnosed, with disease duration under 2 months, and aged 18 to 65 years. Patients with uncontrolled infections, other autoimmune diseases, pregnancy or lactation were excluded. Diagnoses relied on clinical symptoms, serum thyroxine and TRAb, thyroid ultrasound and orbital computed tomography. PBMCs were isolated from more than 8 ml of fresh peripheral blood by Ficoll-Paque density gradient centrifugation. Total RNA was extracted with Trizol reagent, and quality was checked on an Agilent 2100 Bioanalyzer. Results the study describes overall, beyond this receptor: Blood samples also contained most of the expanded thyroid clonotypes (frequency above 0.001), which suggests that blood repertoires may reflect thyroid immune responses. In cross-validation, a model built on a 13 V-J signature told ophthalmopathy apart from stable hyperthyroidism with less than 90% sensitivity and about 81% specificity, and in testing the same model reached 80%/75%. Sample size was not statistically predetermined, and investigators were not blinded to group allocation. In validation, the model predicted progression to ophthalmopathy with 60% to 71% sensitivity and roughly 72% specificity, a median of roughly seven months before onset.

Amplification of TCR beta CDR3 regions was carried out from RNA transcripts. For the first round of RT-PCR on the TCR CDR3, the HTBI primer set was used together with the Qiagen OneStep RT-PCR kit. Libraries were constructed in a second round of multiplex PCR, after which size selection and purification were carried out. The libraries were sequenced on an Illumina HiSeq2000 using paired-end 100 bp reads. The paper's processing steps were these. SOAPnuke was used to process the raw data, removing reads that contained adapters or uncalled bases, had a mean Phred below 15, or lacked an exact match to the constant primer or identifier. High-quality paired reads were merged using COPE v1.2.5, and each unique nucleotide sequence was defined as a clonotype. MiTCR v1.1 was used to align the clonotypes against IMGT TRBV, TRBD and TRBJ reference segments. The analysis included only V-J combinations with a frequency above 0.0001, which together covered 98% to 99.2% of the repertoires. A TCS score was defined as the ratio between F50 (clonal expansion) and ExV (chaos), using BLOSUM62-based TCRdist between CDR3 peptides within each V-J. Welch's t-statistics and random forest reduced 514 V-J features to 10 to 15, which were used in a naive Bayes classifier (R e1071). The public sequencing data were trimmed at Q25 with fastp and processed into clonotypes with MiXCR by TCRdb, which kept only in-frame beta chains. CDR3 protein sequences are deduplicated, and each keeps its most common genes and DNA. These V and J calls are TCRdb output, not the study's own analysis. The sample table lists around 440,000 distinct CDR3 sequences, around 14% of them with a count of one. The ten largest account for approximately 14% of the sample.

The sample was blood. This sequence originates from a woman between 18 and 30 years old with Graves' hyperthyroidism. This chain is built from TRBV12-3 or TRBV12-4 and TRBJ1-1; the central 7 bases match TRBD1. The nucleotide sequence reads as follows: TGTGCCAGCAGCATCGGGACGCGAAACAGGGGCACTGAAGCTTTCTTT. It translates to CASSIGTRNRGTEAFF.